These 27 T cell receptor beta chains were sequenced from one sample in a study of blood T cell repertoires in COVID-19. TCRdb's table, derived via immunoSEQ multiplex PCR, lists solely in-frame clones and lacks some. Of about 110,000 clones in the sample, 55% to 75% were seen once. The sample taken for sequencing was peripheral blood. These receptors originate from a woman in her thirties or forties with acute or convalescent COVID-19.

The chain is built from TRBV4-3 and TRBJ2-5; weak D call: TRBD1 (5 bases). This CDR3 contains 14 residues. CDR1 is LGHNA, CDR2 YSLEER, per germline. Trimming stripped 4 bases from V and 5 bases from J, with 14 bases between. The chain's CDR3 is CASSPFQGWETQYF. The CDR3, as DNA: TGCGCCAGCAGCCCATTCCAGGGTTGGGAGACCCAGTACTTC.

The chain employs TRBV7-9 and TRBJ2-1, with 9 bases identical to TRBD2. J gave up 7 bases and V 2 bases, and 0 bases lay outside the gene matches. The CDR3 extends over 13 amino acids. From germline, CDR1 is SEHNR and CDR2 FQNEAQ (reference sequence). The CDR3 loop reads CASSLLAGNEQFF. The CDR3 bases are TGTGCCAGCAGCTTACTAGCGGGGAATGAGCAGTTCTTC.

The J gene is TRBJ2-5, the V gene TRBV5-5, with TRBD2 matching 16 bases. The germline V gene encodes CDR1 SGHKS and CDR2 YYEKEE (reference sequence). The V segment lost 3 bases and the J segment 5 bases; nucleotides outside the gene matches: 7. CDR3 length equals 17 residues. The CDR3 here is CASSSGTSGGAGETQYF. In DNA, the CDR3 is TGTGCCAGCAGCTCCGGGACTAGCGGGGGGGCGGGCGAGACCCAGTACTTC.

This sequence joins TRBV4-1 and TRBJ2-4, with D possibly matching TRBD1 (6 bases). CDR1 is MGHRA and CDR2 is YSYEKL in the germline V gene. The CDR3 length is 15 residues. V was cut by 0 bases and J by 5 bases, with 11 bases left in between. In nucleotides, the CDR3 is TGCGCCAGCAGCCAAGACGACAGGACCCAAAACATTCAGTACTTC. Translation gives CASSQDDRTQNIQYF.

J is TRBJ2-7 and V is TRBV7-2, with D tentatively TRBD2 (5 bases). The CDR3 totals 15 residues. The V end was cut by 8 bases, the J end by 3 bases, with 20 bases between. Germline values: CDR1 SGHTA, CDR2 FQGNSA. In DNA, the CDR3 is TGTGCCAGCTCCGAAGGACCGGGATCCGACTACGAGCAGTACTTC. Its protein is CASSEGPGSDYEQYF.

The chain uses TRBV6-4 and TRBJ1-4, with D possibly being TRBD1 (5 bases). V was trimmed by 5 bases and J by 2 bases, leaving 12 bases between them. The CDR3 spans 15 residues. Germline V CDR1 and CDR2: MRHNA, SNTAGT. In nucleotides, the CDR3 is TGTGCCAGCAGTCCTCAGGGAGGCACTAATGAAAAACTGTTTTTT. Translating it yields CASSPQGGTNEKLFF.

The chain combines TRBV27 with TRBJ1-4; TRBD1 matches at 7 bases. After removal of 5 bases from V and 3 bases from J, the junction contained 6 bases not matched to a gene. Germline assignment: CDR1 MNHEY and CDR2 SMNVEV (reference sequence). This CDR3 spans 15 amino acids. The CDR3 nucleotides are TGTGCCAGCAGTCACCGGACAGGCTCTAATGAAAAACTGTTTTTT. Amino acid sequence: CASSHRTGSNEKLFF.

This clone was counted many times. The genes are TRBV7-2 and TRBJ1-5; weak D call: TRBD1 (6 bases). The ends were cut back, 1 base at V and 6 bases at J, with 10 bases in the middle. CDR1 SGHTA and CDR2 FQGNSA come from the germline V gene. The CDR3 contains 14 residues. The CDR3 region is CASSLDRDSQPQHF. CDR3 coding DNA: TGTGCCAGCAGCTTAGACAGGGATAGTCAGCCCCAGCATTTT.

This clone was seen a few times. The genes are TRBV10-3 and TRBJ2-6; D ambiguous. Trimming shortened V by 5 bases and J by 0 bases, and 5 bases separated the two germline ends. Germline V gene data show CDR1 as ENHRY and CDR2 as SYGVKD. The CDR3 has 14 amino acids. The chain's CDR3 is CAISQASGANVLTF. CDR3 sequence (DNA): TGTGCCATCAGTCAAGCCTCTGGGGCCAACGTCCTGACTTTC.

The chain employs TRBV4-1 and TRBJ2-2; D is possibly TRBD2 (7 bases). Germline V gene data show CDR1 as MGHRA and CDR2 as YSYEKL. The germline V and J ends were trimmed by 0 bases and 5 bases, with 16 bases remaining between them. This CDR3 has 17 amino acids. The CDR3 sequence: CASSQEMWGGRTGELFF. The CDR3 bases are TGCGCCAGCAGCCAAGAAATGTGGGGGGGCCGGACCGGGGAGCTGTTTTTT.

This chain joins TRBV5-5 and TRBJ2-5; D is unresolved. Deletions cut 0 bases from V and 1 base from J, with 7 bases between. Germline V gene data show CDR1 as SGHKS and CDR2 as YYEKEE (reference sequence). This CDR3 is built from 14 residues. This CDR3 is CASSLGPSQETQYF. CDR3 nucleotides: TGTGCCAGCAGCTTGGGCCCTAGCCAAGAGACCCAGTACTTC. The full variable domain, with the rest looked up from reference TRBV5-5 and TRBJ2-5, is DAGVTQSPTHLIKTRGQQVTLRCSPISGHKSVSWYQQVLGQGPQFIFQYYEKEERGRGNFPDRFSARQFPNYSSELNVNALLLGDSALYLCASSLGPSQETQYFGPGTRLLVL.

The chain combines TRBV7-9 with TRBJ1-3; D gene unclear. This CDR3 region has 14 residues. V was shortened by 3 bases and J by 0 bases, with 6 bases between the two germline ends. Germline values: CDR1 SEHNR, CDR2 FQNEAQ (reference sequence). As DNA, the CDR3 is TGTGCCAGCAGCTTCAGTACCTCTGGAAACACCATATATTTT. This sequence encodes CASSFSTSGNTIYF.

The rearrangement uses TRBV5-1 and TRBJ1-4, with D hard to call. This CDR3 spans 18 amino acids. Germline loops: CDR1 SGHRS, CDR2 YFSETQ. Between the trimmed V and J ends, which lost 0 bases and 0 bases, there was a span of 15 bases. This CDR3 reads CASSLGVAPIATNEKLFF. CDR3 DNA sequence: TGCGCCAGCAGCTTGGGAGTTGCCCCAATTGCAACTAATGAAAAACTGTTTTTT.

This clone came up a few times. The rearrangement joins TRBV6-2 or TRBV6-3 to TRBJ1-5; D is ambiguous. Germline lookup yields CDR1 MNHEY and CDR2 SVGEGT. The length of the CDR3 is 13 residues. Trimming left V 5 bases short and J 1 base short, with 6 bases between. This CDR3 reads CASSAQSNQPQHF. As DNA, the CDR3 is TGTGCCAGCAGTGCCCAGAGCAATCAGCCCCAGCATTTT.

In its sample, this clone was seen a few times. The rearrangement links TRBV6-5 to TRBJ1-2, with TRBD1 matching 7 bases. J lost 3 bases, V lost 10 bases, and 11 bases had no gene match. This CDR3 is built from 14 residues. The germline CDR1 and CDR2 sequences are MNHEY and SVGAGI. The DNA of the CDR3 is TGTGCCACCCCGAAAAGGGACAGATACTATGGCTACACCTTC. It encodes CATPKRDRYYGYTF.

This clone has just a few counts. The rearrangement links TRBV5-1 to TRBJ1-2; 7 bases agree with TRBD1. The CDR3 has 15 residues. From germline, CDR1 is SGHRS and CDR2 YFSETQ. The J segment lost 4 bases and the V segment lost 4 bases, leaving 10 bases of the junction unmatched. CDR3 sequence (DNA): TGCGCCAGCAGCGAAACAGGGGACGCAGCCTATGGCTACACCTTC. This translates into CASSETGDAAYGYTF.

V is TRBV28 and J is TRBJ1-4, with TRBD1 as a possible D gene (6 bases). Germline V gene lookup returns CDR1 MDHEN and CDR2 SYDVKM. The germline V and J ends were trimmed by 2 bases and 8 bases, with 15 bases remaining between them. The CDR3 contains 15 residues. This CDR3 reads CASSLGTGQGEKLFF. The CDR3 DNA reads TGTGCCAGCAGTTTAGGCACAGGGCAGGGAGAAAAACTGTTTTTT.

The chain employs TRBV19 and TRBJ2-1; 7 bases fit TRBD2. V lost 7 bases to trimming and J lost 3 bases; unmatched junction nucleotides: 6. CDR1 is LNHDA, CDR2 SQIVND, per germline (reference sequence). The CDR3 is made up of 14 amino acids. CDR3 sequence: CASTLGGDYNEQFF. The CDR3 nucleotides read TGTGCCAGTACCCTGGGGGGGGACTACAATGAGCAGTTCTTC. Looking up the rest from reference TRBV19 and TRBJ2-1 gives the full variable domain: DGGITQSPKYLFRKEGQNVTLSCEQNLNHDAMYWYRQDPGQGLRLIYYSQIVNDFQKGDIAEGYSVSREKKESFPLTVTSAQKNPTAFYLCASTLGGDYNEQFFGPGTRLTVL.

This clone was seen a handful of times. The gene calls are TRBV19 and TRBJ1-1, with 9 nucleotides matching TRBD1. Germline V gene sequence: CDR1 LNHDA, CDR2 SQIVND (reference sequence). The CDR3 length is 12 residues. The ends lost 3 bases at V and 11 bases at J; junction bases unmatched: 4. CDR3 bases: TGTGCCAGTAGTATGAGGACAGGGGAGGCTTTCTTT. It translates to CASSMRTGEAFF.

This clone has a single count. The chain employs TRBV10-3 and TRBJ2-7, with TRBD2 matching 7 bases. V trimming: 4 bases; J trimming: 6 bases; junction bases outside the gene matches: 15. Germline CDR1 is ENHRY and CDR2 is SYGVKD. The CDR3 has 16 residues. CDR3 sequence (DNA): TGTGCCATCAGTGGGGGAATGGGAGGGGCTGAATCCGAGCAGTACTTC. Protein product: CAISGGMGGAESEQYF.

This chain uses TRBV19 with TRBJ1-4, with D possibly being TRBD1 (6 bases). This CDR3 spans 16 amino acids. Germline assignment: CDR1 LNHDA and CDR2 SQIVND (reference sequence). V lost 6 bases, J lost 4 bases, and 18 bases lay in between. For the CDR3, the DNA is TGTGCCAGTAGCCCTACACAGGGAGCGAGTAATGAAAAACTGTTTTTT. This gives the protein CASSPTQGASNEKLFF.

In this sample, this clone turned up once. This chain joins TRBV5-1 and TRBJ1-5; 9 bases are shared with TRBD1. The V and J ends lost 4 bases and 5 bases, in that order; junction bases with no gene match: 7. This CDR3 comprises 15 residues. Germline CDR1 SGHRS, CDR2 YFSETQ. CDR3 residues: CASSVTGGTDQPQHF. The DNA of the CDR3 is TGCGCCAGCAGCGTTACAGGGGGCACGGATCAGCCCCAGCATTTT.

This rearrangement joins TRBV6-5 to TRBJ2-7; 7 nucleotides line up with TRBD2. Germline trimming cut 0 bases from V and 1 base from J; bases unmatched to any gene: 3. The CDR3 spans 15 residues. Germline CDR1 and CDR2: MNHEY and SVGAGI. CDR3 protein: CASSYSPGGSYEQYF. The CDR3 bases are TGTGCCAGCAGTTACTCGCCGGGGGGTTCCTACGAGCAGTACTTC.

V is TRBV3-1 (or the pseudogene TRBV3-2) and J is TRBJ2-7; D might be TRBD1 (5 bases). Per germline, CDR1 LGHDT and CDR2 YNNKEL (reference sequence). The germline V and J ends were trimmed by 5 bases and 0 bases, with 11 bases remaining between them. The CDR3 length is 14 residues. The CDR3 coding sequence is TGTGCCAGCAGCATGGGGCATACCTCCTACGAGCAGTACTTC. Amino acids: CASSMGHTSYEQYF.

This clone appeared once. V and J are TRBV4-2 and TRBJ2-1; 12 bases agree with TRBD2. Per the germline V gene, CDR1 is LGHNA and CDR2 is YNFKEQ. V was pared by 4 bases and J by 8 bases, with 9 bases of the junction left unmatched. The CDR3 is 16 residues long. The CDR3 loop is CASSPSLAGGQHEQFF. The CDR3 DNA sequence: TGTGCCAGCAGCCCTTCCCTAGCGGGGGGGCAGCATGAGCAGTTCTTC.

The chain has TRBV30 and TRBJ1-4; D gene unclear. CDR3 size: 14 residues. The V end was cut by 0 bases, the J end by 5 bases, with 10 bases between. Germline assignment: CDR1 GTSNPN and CDR2 SVGIG (reference sequence). In DNA form, the CDR3 reads TGTGCCTGGAGTGTACCCGAGAAAAATGAAAAACTGTTTTTT. It is translated as CAWSVPEKNEKLFF.

This chain uses TRBV19 with TRBJ2-7, with D tentatively TRBD2 (5 bases). With 1 base removed from V and 0 bases from J, the gap between germline ends came to 7 bases. CDR1 LNHDA and CDR2 SQIVND come from the germline V gene (reference sequence). The CDR3 is 14 amino acids. The CDR3 spells CASSIGGPSYEQYF. As DNA, the CDR3 is TGTGCCAGTAGTATAGGAGGGCCCTCCTACGAGCAGTACTTC.